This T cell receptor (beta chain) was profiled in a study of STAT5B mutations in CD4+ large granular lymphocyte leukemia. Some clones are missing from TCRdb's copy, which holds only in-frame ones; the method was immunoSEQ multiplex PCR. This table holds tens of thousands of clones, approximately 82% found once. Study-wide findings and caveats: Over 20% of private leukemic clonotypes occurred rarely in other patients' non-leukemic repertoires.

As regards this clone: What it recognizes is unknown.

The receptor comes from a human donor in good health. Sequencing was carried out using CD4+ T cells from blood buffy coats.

CDR3: CASSVEGLRAGGRTDTQYF. The CDR3, as DNA: TGTGCCAGCAGCGTAGAGGGGTTACGGGCGGGGGGGCGAACAGATACGCAGTATTTT. The V call is TRBV9, the J call TRBJ2-3; 9 bases agree with TRBD2. In germline, CDR1 is SGDLS, CDR2 YYNGEE. This CDR3 contains 19 residues. Unmatched junction bases numbered 14, after V lost 0 bases and J lost 3 bases.